This T cell receptor (beta chain) was found in a study of shared clonotypes between healthy human individuals. Study conclusions and caveats: The study generally estimated greater richness for naive than memory subsets. Non-shared clonotypes displayed generation probabilities falling below those of clonotypes present in all four donors.

Details on this clone: No antigen is known for it.

Profiled with immunoSEQ multiplex PCR; TCRdb holds only in-frame clones, not every one. The sample lists over a million clones; roughly 95% were seen once. Looked up from germline, CDR1 is ENHRY and CDR2 is SYGVKD. This CDR3 has 17 amino acids. V shed 0 bases and J shed 0 bases, with 12 bases lying between them. The sample taken for sequencing was naive CD4+ T cells sorted from blood. The sample's subset: CD45RA+ positively selected. The gene calls are TRBV10-3 and TRBJ1-5, with no clear D. The receptor was derived from a man aged 25 to 40 in good health. The CDR3 coding sequence is TGTGCCATCAGTGAGTCGTCTCGGAGGACTAGCAATCAGCCCCAGCATTTT. Translating gives CAISESSRRTSNQPQHF.